The 21 T cell receptor beta chains presented below share a single source sample, sequenced in a study of cytomegalovirus exposure and HLA in healthy donors (dated by TCRdb to about 2017). Receptors were amplified or captured by the immunoSEQ multiplex PCR assay. The multiplex PCR relied on a mix of 60 forward primers for TCR Vbeta segments and 13 reverse primers for TCR Jbeta segments. TCRdb re-hosts the immuneACCESS table, in-frame sequences only. Its copies lack some clones; in the studies checked, an unresolved V gene accounts for under half of them, and the cause for the rest is not known. In this sample the table shows about 200,000 clones, roughly four fifths of which occur a single time. Clones ranked in the top ten supply about 2.6% of the sample. The material sequenced was PBMCs. The receptors here all came from a woman between 35 and 50 years old in good health and CMV-seronegative.

The rearrangement joins TRBV19 to TRBJ1-1; tentative D call: TRBD1 (5 bases). The CDR3 sequence is 14 residues long. Trimming left V 8 bases short and J 1 base short, with 14 bases between. Germline V CDR1 and CDR2: LNHDA, SQIVND (reference sequence). CDR3 region: CASRNMQGNTEAFF. CDR3 bases: TGTGCCAGTCGAAATATGCAGGGGAACACTGAAGCTTTCTTT. The whole variable domain, filled in from reference TRBV19 and TRBJ1-1, reads DGGITQSPKYLFRKEGQNVTLSCEQNLNHDAMYWYRQDPGQGLRLIYYSQIVNDFQKGDIAEGYSVSREKKESFPLTVTSAQKNPTAFYLCASRNMQGNTEAFFGQGTRLTVV.

The V gene is TRBV27, the J gene TRBJ2-3, with TRBD2 matching 11 bases. The germline CDR1 and CDR2 sequences are MNHEY and SMNVEV (reference sequence). With 2 bases clipped from V and 1 base from J, the junction kept 5 bases outside the gene matches. This CDR3 comprises 17 residues. CDR3 amino acids: CASSLGPLAGGTDTQYF. The CDR3 DNA follows: TGTGCCAGCAGTTTAGGCCCACTAGCGGGAGGCACAGATACGCAGTATTTT.

V is TRBV29-1 and J is TRBJ2-1; the D gene is possibly TRBD1 (5 bases). This CDR3 has 13 residues. Trimming pared 4 bases from V and 1 base from J, leaving 8 bases between. Germline assignment: CDR1 SQVTM and CDR2 ANQGSEA. The CDR3 region is CSVGGISYNEQFF. The CDR3 DNA is TGCAGCGTTGGGGGCATTTCCTACAATGAGCAGTTCTTC.

This chain joins TRBV30 and TRBJ1-1, with a tentative D call TRBD1 (6 bases). The V end was cut by 0 bases, the J end by 4 bases, with 9 bases between. The CDR3 sequence is 13 residues long. Germline V gene sequence: CDR1 GTSNPN, CDR2 SVGIG (reference sequence). The CDR3 DNA reads as TGTGCCTGGAGTGTACAGGGAATCACTGAAGCTTTCTTT. Encoded protein: CAWSVQGITEAFF.

The CDR3 spells CASSLASSGAPTDTQYF. CDR3 sequence (DNA): TGCGCCAGCAGCTTGGCCTCTAGCGGGGCCCCCACAGATACGCAGTATTTT. The J gene is TRBJ2-3, the V gene TRBV5-1; TRBD2 aligns across 9 bases. This CDR3 region has 17 residues. The V gene end was trimmed by 0 bases and the J gene end by 2 bases; junction bases not matched to a gene: 7. Germline V gene lookup returns CDR1 SGHRS and CDR2 YFSETQ.

The V and J genes are TRBV5-6 and TRBJ2-2; the D is unclear. The CDR3 runs 15 residues. The V end lost 4 bases, the J end lost 2 bases, and 12 bases lay between the germline ends. Per the germline V gene, CDR1 is SGHDT and CDR2 is YYEEEE. DNA of the CDR3: TGTGCCAGCAGCCTCCCTGCTCTAAACACCGGGGAGCTGTTTTTT. As protein: CASSLPALNTGELFF.

The CDR3 DNA reads as TGTGCCAGCAGCTTAGAAGCGGGATGGGGGGACGAGCAGTACTTC. Translation: CASSLEAGWGDEQYF. The chain couples TRBV7-2 to TRBJ2-7, with TRBD2 matching over 7 bases. This CDR3 region has 15 residues. Germline trimming cut 1 base from V and 5 bases from J; bases unmatched to any gene: 8. Germline V gives CDR1 SGHTA, CDR2 FQGNSA.

A single count supports this clone. One end of the junction does not line up with germline, which may come from a read error. The V call is TRBV7-9, the J call TRBJ2-7; TRBD2 is a possible D gene (5 bases). Germline loops: CDR1 SEHNR, CDR2 FQNEAQ (reference sequence). There are 12 residues in the CDR3. CDR3 protein: CSSSSLAYEQYF. CDR3 DNA: TGTTCCAGCAGCTCACTAGCCTACGAGCAGTACTTC.

The CDR3 DNA is TGTGCCGATGGACTAGCGGGAGCCTACGAGCAGTACTTC. It specifies CADGLAGAYEQYF. The chain couples TRBV9 to TRBJ2-5; 13 bases map to TRBD2. With the DNA end fitting TRBJ2-7 better, the J assignment may be wrong. Germline CDR1 reads SGDLS; CDR2 reads YYNGEE. The CDR3 is made up of 13 amino acids.

This clone was detected only once. V and J are TRBV6-1 and TRBJ2-1; D not resolved. Germline-derived CDR1 and CDR2 are MNHNS and SASEGT. The CDR3 is 13 amino acids. The V end was cut by 0 bases, the J end by 9 bases, with 9 bases between. The CDR3 region is CASSEALTSEQFF. Written as DNA, the CDR3 is TGTGCCAGCAGTGAAGCGTTGACAAGTGAGCAGTTCTTC.

CDR3 DNA: TGTGCCAGCAGTGAATACGGGTCCCCCTACTCCTACGAGCAGTACTTC. Amino acids: CASSEYGSPYSYEQYF. The chain joins TRBV6-1 to TRBJ2-7; D uncertain. CDR3 size: 16 residues. The germline gives CDR1 MNHNS, CDR2 SASEGT. Trimming left V 2 bases short and J 0 bases short, with 14 bases between.

The chain recombines TRBV9 with TRBJ1-1, with no clear D. This CDR3 region has 12 residues. V was shortened by 0 bases and J by 4 bases, with 4 bases between the two germline ends. Germline V gene sequence: CDR1 SGDLS, CDR2 YYNGEE. The CDR3 spells CASSVGATEAFF. CDR3 bases: TGTGCCAGCAGCGTAGGGGCCACTGAAGCTTTCTTT. Full variable domain (rest looked up from reference TRBV9 and TRBJ1-1): DSGVTQTPKHLITATGQRVTLRCSPRSGDLSVYWYQQSLDQGLQFLIQYYNGEERAKGNILERFSAQQFPDLHSELNLSSLELGDSALYFCASSVGATEAFFGQGTRLTVV.

The chain combines TRBV5-1 with TRBJ2-5; D is unresolved. CDR1 SGHRS and CDR2 YFSETQ come from the germline V gene. Trimming removed 1 base from V and 5 bases from J, with 9 bases in between. This CDR3 comprises 13 residues. CDR3 nucleotide sequence: TGCGCCAGCAGCTTGTCACTTGCGGAGACCCAGTACTTC. This sequence encodes CASSLSLAETQYF.

This clone was detected once. This chain links TRBV19 with TRBJ2-5; perhaps TRBD2 as D (6 bases). The J call may be wrong; the DNA end is better matched by TRBJ2-7. Per germline, CDR1 LNHDA and CDR2 SQIVND (reference sequence). The CDR3 is made up of 16 amino acids. The CDR3 loop is CASTGSSGDPWYEQYF. The CDR3 DNA is TGTGCCAGTACGGGGAGTAGCGGCGACCCTTGGTACGAGCAGTACTTC.

The gene calls are TRBV6-6 and TRBJ2-7; possible D gene TRBD2, 6 bases. This CDR3 comprises 14 residues. Germline CDR1 and CDR2: MNHNY and SVGAGI (reference sequence). V dropped 6 bases and J dropped 6 bases, with 18 bases sitting between them. In DNA form, the CDR3 reads TGTGCCAGCAGCCCCGGCGGGGCAAGGGCCGAGCAGTACTTC. This sequence encodes CASSPGGARAEQYF.

The CDR3 nucleotides read TGTGCCAGCTCACCAGGACGACAGGGGGCCCCCTACGAGCAGTACTTC. Translating it yields CASSPGRQGAPYEQYF. V and J are TRBV18 and TRBJ2-7; 10 bases match TRBD1. Germline CDR1 is KGHSH and CDR2 is LQKENI. The CDR3 spans 16 residues. With 2 bases clipped from V and 2 bases from J, the junction kept 6 bases outside the gene matches. Full variable domain (remainder filled in from reference TRBV18 and TRBJ2-7): NAGVMQNPRHLVRRRGQEARLRCSPMKGHSHVYWYRQLPEEGLKFMVYLQKENIIDESGMPKERFSAEFPKEGPSILRIQQVVRGDSAAYFCASSPGRQGAPYEQYFGPGTRLTVT.

Worth noting for this clone: One end of the junction varies from germline; a read error may be responsible. The CDR3 protein is CASSQDRQGMYQETQYF. The CDR3, as DNA: TGCGCCAGCAGCCAAGATCGGCAGGGAATGTACCAGGAGACCCAGTACTTC. The V and J genes are TRBV4-1 and TRBJ2-5, with D perhaps TRBD1 (5 bases). This CDR3 is 17 amino acids long. CDR1 is MGHRA and CDR2 is YSYEKL in the germline V gene.

The rearrangement joins TRBV13 to TRBJ1-3; D remains ambiguous. Germline assignment: CDR1 PRHDT and CDR2 FYEKMQ (reference sequence). V gave up 4 bases and J gave up 5 bases, with 6 bases separating them. CDR3 size: 12 residues. CDR3 coding DNA: TGTGCCAGCAGCTACCAGAGAAACACCATATATTTT. It is translated as CASSYQRNTIYF.

This chain joins TRBV7-9 and TRBJ2-3; TRBD1 agrees at 8 bases. This CDR3 spans 14 amino acids. CDR1 is SEHNR, CDR2 FQNEAQ, per germline (reference sequence). V shed 5 bases and J 7 bases; nucleotides not matched to a gene: 8. CDR3 sequence: CASSLDRGENTQYF. CDR3 bases: TGTGCCAGCAGCCTCGACAGGGGTGAAAATACGCAGTATTTT.

As to this clone: One end of the junction is discordant with germline, which a read error may explain. The chain uses TRBV27 and TRBJ2-1; 11 nucleotides line up with TRBD2. Germline V lookup: CDR1 MNHEY, CDR2 SMNVEV (reference sequence). This CDR3 comprises 14 residues. This chain's CDR3 is CASTLAGGPYEQFF. In DNA, the CDR3 is TGTGCCAGCACTTTAGCGGGAGGGCCTTATGAGCAGTTCTTC.

The V and J genes are TRBV7-6 and TRBJ2-3, with D possibly being TRBD2 (5 bases). CDR3 length equals 13 residues. V was trimmed by 5 bases and J by 6 bases, leaving 12 bases between them. Germline V gives CDR1 SGHVS, CDR2 FNYEAQ. CDR3 nucleotides: TGTGCCAGCAGCATCCCGTCGGGGGATACGCAGTATTTT. Translating it yields CASSIPSGDTQYF.